The 16 T cell receptor beta chains reported below all come from one sample, sequenced in a study of T cell changes during pregnancy in multiple sclerosis. Assay: immunoSEQ multiplex PCR; the TCRdb copy retains only in-frame clones and omits some. Altogether tens of thousands of clones are present, about 91% being singletons, with the ten largest covering roughly 1.1%. This sample comprised peripheral blood, obtained after pregnancy. Receptors were obtained from a female donor in good health, enrolled as a control in a pregnancy study.

This sequence joins TRBV5-4 and TRBJ1-1; possible D gene TRBD1, 5 bases. CDR3 length: 13 residues. V was clipped by 7 bases and J by 3 bases, with 13 bases between them. Germline V lookup: CDR1 SGHNT, CDR2 YYREEE (reference sequence). Here the CDR3 DNA reads TGTGCCAGCTCCTGGACACGGGACACTGAAGCTTTCTTT. Translating it yields CASSWTRDTEAFF.

This chain links TRBV5-6 with TRBJ1-4; D might be TRBD1 (6 bases). CDR1 is SGHDT and CDR2 is YYEEEE in the germline V gene. Trimming shortened V by 4 bases and J by 7 bases, and 14 bases separated the two germline ends. The CDR3 consists of 14 residues. CDR3 amino acids: CASSASGTSEKLFF. DNA of the CDR3: TGTGCCAGCAGCGCCTCCGGGACAAGTGAAAAACTGTTTTTT. The variable domain in full, with the rest retrieved from reference TRBV5-6 and TRBJ1-4, is DAGVTQSPTHLIKTRGQQVTLRCSPKSGHDTVSWYQQALGQGPQFIFQYYEEEERQRGNFPDRFSGHQFPNYSSELNVNALLLGDSALYLCASSASGTSEKLFFGSGTQLSVL.

The V and J genes are TRBV6-1 and TRBJ2-1; maybe TRBD1 (6 bases). Trimming took off 2 bases at V and 0 bases at J, with 11 bases between the two ends. The CDR3 extends over 16 amino acids. Looked up from germline, CDR1 is MNHNS and CDR2 is SASEGT. CDR3 DNA sequence: TGTGCCAGCAGTGAAATCGCAGGGGTCTCCTACAATGAGCAGTTCTTC. Protein product: CASSEIAGVSYNEQFF.

The gene calls are TRBV19 and TRBJ2-7; 7 nucleotides agree with TRBD1. The germline V gene has CDR1 LNHDA and CDR2 SQIVND (reference sequence). This CDR3 has 14 residues. J was trimmed by 4 bases and V by 3 bases; bases with no gene match: 6. The DNA for the CDR3 is TGTGCCAGTAGTATTCGGGGACAGTTGTACGAGCAGTACTTC. Its protein is CASSIRGQLYEQYF.

The chain links TRBV5-1 to TRBJ1-6; maybe TRBD1 (5 bases). Trimming left V 4 bases short and J 0 bases short, with 8 bases between. The germline CDR1 and CDR2 sequences are SGHRS and YFSETQ. The CDR3 is made up of 15 amino acids. CDR3 in amino acids: CASSPDNSYNSPLHF. CDR3 coding DNA: TGCGCCAGCAGCCCGGACAACTCCTATAATTCACCCCTCCACTTT.

The chain combines TRBV28 with TRBJ2-7, with a possible D match to TRBD1 (7 bases). The germline gives CDR1 MDHEN, CDR2 SYDVKM. The CDR3 sequence is 15 residues long. V gave up 2 bases and J gave up 0 bases, with 11 bases separating them. CDR3 in amino acids: CASSLAGTVSYEQYF. The CDR3 bases are TGTGCCAGCAGTTTAGCGGGGACAGTCTCCTACGAGCAGTACTTC.

The CDR3 DNA reads as TGTGCCAGTAGTATTCCCTCAGGGGGACAGATTAACTACGAGCAGTACTTC. It specifies CASSIPSGGQINYEQYF. The V gene is TRBV19, the J gene TRBJ2-7; 7 bases are a match to TRBD1. Germline V gene sequence: CDR1 LNHDA, CDR2 SQIVND (reference sequence). This CDR3 spans 17 amino acids. J gave up 3 bases and V 3 bases, and 14 bases lay outside the gene matches.

This chain connects TRBV10-3 to TRBJ2-7; D may be TRBD1 (6 bases). The CDR3 consists of 15 residues. Trimming took 5 bases from V and 4 from J, leaving 18 bases between them. Germline V CDR1 and CDR2: ENHRY, SYGVKD. Written as DNA, the CDR3 is TGTGCCATCAGTCCCCCGCGATGGGGGCTTTACGAGCAGTACTTC. This sequence encodes CAISPPRWGLYEQYF.

The genes are TRBV5-1 and TRBJ2-2; D is unresolved. The ends were cut back, 2 bases at V and 2 bases at J, with 7 bases in the middle. The germline V gene encodes CDR1 SGHRS and CDR2 YFSETQ. The CDR3 extends over 14 amino acids. Here the CDR3 reads CASSFGGNTGELFF. The CDR3 coding sequence is TGCGCCAGCAGCTTTGGCGGTAACACCGGGGAGCTGTTTTTT.

This chain joins TRBV27 and TRBJ1-1; TRBD1 is a possible D gene (6 bases). Trimming removed 7 bases from V and 8 bases from J, with 23 bases in between. The CDR3 length is 15 residues. Germline CDR1 is MNHEY and CDR2 is SMNVEV (reference sequence). This CDR3 is CASTSLGDKPWEAFF. For the CDR3, the DNA is TGTGCCAGCACCTCCTTGGGGGACAAGCCGTGGGAAGCTTTCTTT.

To note about this clone: The junction and the germline gene differ at one end; a read error may be behind it. The genes are TRBV7-7 and TRBJ2-2, with D perhaps TRBD2 (5 bases). The germline gives CDR1 SSHAT, CDR2 FNYEAQ (reference sequence). This CDR3 comprises 16 residues. The CDR3 region is CASSLVTTLNTGELFF. The DNA for the CDR3 is TGTGCTAGCAGCTTGGTGACTACACTGAACACCGGGGAGCTGTTTTTT.

The CDR3 reads CASSLGTGEWEQYF. Here the CDR3 DNA reads TGTGCCAGTAGTCTCGGGACAGGGGAATGGGAGCAGTACTTC. The chain couples TRBV19 to TRBJ2-7; 10 nucleotides match TRBD1. Trimming at V came to 5 bases and at J to 7 bases, leaving 8 bases not matched to a gene. The CDR3 runs 14 residues. Germline-derived CDR1 and CDR2 are LNHDA and SQIVND (reference sequence).

This clone was seen a few times. The CDR3 sequence: CASSPSVAGDEGYTF. In DNA, the CDR3 is TGTGCCAGCAGCCCCTCAGTGGCAGGGGACGAAGGCTACACCTTC. The chain joins TRBV11-2 to TRBJ1-2; a possible D gene is TRBD1 (6 bases). Looked up from germline, CDR1 is SGHAT and CDR2 is FQNNGV. CDR3 length equals 15 residues. V was pared by 5 bases and J by 8 bases, with 21 bases between.

This clone was detected only once. The chain employs TRBV7-9 and TRBJ2-1; TRBD2 might be the D (6 bases). Germline CDR1 and CDR2: SEHNR and FQNEAQ (reference sequence). V lost 5 bases and J 3 bases, leaving 14 bases between the germline ends. This CDR3 region has 15 residues. The CDR3 spells CASSPRLVVYNEQFF. CDR3 nucleotide sequence: TGTGCCAGCAGCCCGCGACTAGTAGTCTACAATGAGCAGTTCTTC.

The chain links TRBV11-2 to TRBJ2-3; maybe TRBD2 (6 bases). The ends were cut back, 1 base at V and 5 bases at J, with 13 bases in the middle. Germline values: CDR1 SGHAT, CDR2 FQNNGV. The CDR3 consists of 15 residues. The DNA of the CDR3 is TGTGCCAGCAGCTTAGGGTCCAGGGAGGTAGATACGCAGTATTTT. Protein: CASSLGSREVDTQYF.

This clone was counted a single time. V gene TRBV9 combines with J gene TRBJ2-5, with 9 bases aligning to TRBD2. Unmatched junction bases numbered 7, after V lost 4 bases and J lost 0 bases. CDR3 length equals 16 residues. CDR1 is SGDLS and CDR2 is YYNGEE in the germline V gene. The CDR3 coding sequence is TGTGCCAGCAGCTTCGGACTAGCGAGAAACCAAGAGACCCAGTACTTC. This encodes CASSFGLARNQETQYF.